These 3 T cell receptor beta chains were sequenced from one sample in a study of shared T cell receptors in the human thymus. Profiled with immunoSEQ multiplex PCR; TCRdb holds only in-frame clones, not every one. The sample consists of some 720,000 clones, around nine tenths of them appearing once. This same sample was also part of a study on human thymus T cells.

Sequenced: thymocytes. These receptors were collected from a boy under two years old with a congenital heart defect.

The rearrangement uses TRBV2 and TRBJ2-1; possibly TRBD2 for D (5 bases). CDR1 is SNHLY, CDR2 FYNNEI, per germline. CDR3 length: 17 amino acids. Trimming stripped 4 bases from V and 5 bases from J, with 21 bases between. The DNA for the CDR3 is TGTGCCAGCAGTGTTAACACGGAAAAGGGAGAAAACAATGAGCAGTTCTTC. This sequence encodes CASSVNTEKGENNEQFF.

V usage is TRBV29-1 and J usage is TRBJ2-5; D is possibly TRBD1 (6 bases). Germline values: CDR1 SQVTM, CDR2 ANQGSEA. There are 11 residues in the CDR3. The V end lost 6 bases, the J end lost 3 bases, and 8 bases lay between the germline ends. CDR3 protein: CSVNREETQYF. The DNA for the CDR3 is TGCAGCGTAAACAGGGAAGAGACCCAGTACTTC.

This chain's CDR3 is CASRGPGRSGHGELFF. CDR3 DNA: TGCGCCAGCAGAGGGCCCGGGAGGAGTGGCCACGGGGAGCTGTTTTTT. The rearrangement links TRBV10-1 to TRBJ2-2, with TRBD2 identical over 7 bases. After removal of 6 bases from V and 7 bases from J, the junction contained 14 bases not matched to a gene. This CDR3 is 16 amino acids long. Per the germline V gene, CDR1 is WNHNN and CDR2 is SYGVQD (reference sequence).